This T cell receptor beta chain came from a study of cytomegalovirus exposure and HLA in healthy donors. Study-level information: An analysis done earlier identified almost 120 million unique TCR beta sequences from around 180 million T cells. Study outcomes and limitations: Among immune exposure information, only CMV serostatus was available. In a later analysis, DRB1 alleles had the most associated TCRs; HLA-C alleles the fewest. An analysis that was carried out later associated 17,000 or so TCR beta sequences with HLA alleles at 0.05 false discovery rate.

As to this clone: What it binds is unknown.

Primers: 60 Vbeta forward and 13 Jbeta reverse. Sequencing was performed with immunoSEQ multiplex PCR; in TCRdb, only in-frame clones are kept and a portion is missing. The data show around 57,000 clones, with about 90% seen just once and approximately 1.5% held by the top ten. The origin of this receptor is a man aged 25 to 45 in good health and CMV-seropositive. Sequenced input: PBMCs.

The CDR3 reads CASSTGTGGEQYF. The CDR3 DNA reads as TGTGCCAGCAGCACCGGGACAGGAGGGGAGCAGTACTTC. V gene TRBV7-2 combines with J gene TRBJ2-7; 8 positions match TRBD1. The CDR3 sequence is 13 residues long. Germline V gives CDR1 SGHTA, CDR2 FQGNSA. The J segment lost 7 bases and the V segment lost 5 bases, leaving 7 bases of the junction unmatched. The entire variable domain, with the rest obtained from reference TRBV7-2 and TRBJ2-7, is as follows: GAGVSQSPSNKVTEKGKDVELRCDPISGHTALYWYRQSLGQGLEFLIYFQGNSAPDKSGLPSDRFSAERTGGSVSTLTIQRTQQEDSAVYLCASSTGTGGEQYFGPGTRLTVT.